The T cell receptor (beta chain) described here comes from a study of human T cells and chemical hapten exposure. Study results and limitations: Against controls, expanded TCRs gave rise to significantly more large CDR3 similarity clusters.

This clonotype was detected a few times. Its antigen remains unknown. TCRdb reprocessed the RACE reads with MiXCR, giving one entry per CDR3 protein. Found here are roughly 40,000 distinct CDR3 sequences, 9.5% to 15% of them singletons; the top ten hold 4.5% to 6%. Per germline, CDR1 SQVTM and CDR2 ANQGSEA. Trimming stripped 7 bases from V and 2 bases from J, with 11 bases between. The CDR3 spans 12 residues. Noted time point: pre-sensitization, week 0. Treatment in this sample: therapeutic diphenylcyclopropenone sensitization with weekly scalp DPC. This chain uses TRBV29-1 with TRBJ2-5; the D gene is possibly TRBD1 (5 bases). This clonotype originated in a woman in her 30s with alopecia areata. Some clones in this sample may be carry-over from other donors' samples. Material: whole blood, obtained in connection with sensitization to the hapten diphenylcyclopropenone (DPC). The CDR3 DNA follows: TGCAGCGCAAGGGGTTTGCAAGAGACCCAGTACTTC. It is translated as CSARGLQETQYF. Supplemented by reference TRBV29-1 and TRBJ2-5, the full variable domain reads SAVISQKPSRDICQRGTSLTIQCQVDSQVTMMFWYRQQPGQSLTLIATANQGSEATYESGFVIDKFPISRPNLTFSTLTVSNMSPEDSSIYLCSARGLQETQYFGPGTRLLVL.